These 12 T cell receptor beta chains share one sample of origin, sequenced in a study of tissue T cells after allogeneic stem cell transplantation. Stated time point: mouse harvest day 14 after allogeneic transplant. Tail vein injection delivered 10^7 T-cell-depleted bone marrow cells and 10^6 splenic CD5+ T cells. This table comes from immunoSEQ multiplex PCR, and its TCRdb copy is limited to in-frame clones, with some not included. Of approximately 5,000 clones listed, almost 40% are singletons. Sample: gut tissue. The origin of the receptors is a female BALB/c mouse given C57BL/6 T cells with graft-versus-host disease after an allogeneic hematopoietic cell transplant.

As to this clone: The gene names given are mouse names. The CDR3 extends 1 residue past the end of the read, so its final part is completed from the germline J gene. The sample holds other DNA sequences that translate to the same CDR3. V usage is TRBV26 and J usage is TRBJ1-1; TRBD1 matches at 7 bases. There are 13 residues in the CDR3. Germline CDR1 is KGHPV and CDR2 is FQNQEV (reference sequence). Losses at the gene ends were 4 bases for V and 3 bases for J; bases not matched to a gene: 2. The covered CDR3 bases are TGTGCCAGCAGTCCGACAGGGTACACAGAAGTCTTC. Protein: CASSPTGYTEVF. The whole CDR3 is CASSPTGYTEVFF.

This clone turned up a few times. The gene names given are mouse names. The read ends 1 residue shy of where the CDR3 ends; the end is completed using the germline J gene. The chain employs TRBV26 and TRBJ2-7; D call uncertain. Germline lookup yields CDR1 KGHPV and CDR2 FQNQEV (reference sequence). CDR3 size: 14 residues. V was clipped by 3 bases and J by 0 bases, with 9 bases between them. The covered CDR3 bases are TGTGCCAGCAGTCTCCACAAGAGCTCCTATGAACAGTAC. Encoded protein: CASSLHKSSYEQY. The whole CDR3 protein is CASSLHKSSYEQYF.

A word on this clone: Germline and genes here are mouse. With the read ending 1 residue before the CDR3 end, the germline J gene is used to fill in that end. V usage is TRBV26 and J usage is TRBJ1-4; the match to TRBD1 covers 10 bases. The ends lost 4 bases at V and 6 bases at J; junction bases unmatched: 2. Germline-derived CDR1 and CDR2 are KGHPV and FQNQEV (reference sequence). The CDR3 loop spans 14 amino acids. Here the CDR3 reads CASSRQGADERLFF. Partial CDR3 DNA: TGTGCCAGCAGTCGACAGGGGGCCGACGAAAGATTATTT.

On this clone: Germline and genes: mouse. The sequenced fragment ends 1 residue before the CDR3 boundary, so the rest is inferred from the germline J gene. This chain connects TRBV26 to TRBJ1-4; D uncertain. The V gene's germline CDR1 is KGHPV and CDR2 FQNQEV (reference sequence). The CDR3 sequence is 12 residues long. The ends were cut back, 4 bases at V and 7 bases at J, with 7 bases in the middle. Here the CDR3 reads CASSPGLERLFF. CDR3 DNA, as far as it was read: TGTGCCAGCAGTCCCGGGCTCGAAAGATTATTT.

On this clone: Mouse names are used for the genes. Read sequence stops 1 residue before the CDR3 end, and the germline J gene provides the missing end. The chain has TRBV26 and TRBJ1-4; D is perhaps TRBD1 (6 bases). The CDR3 is made up of 13 amino acids. Trimming shortened V by 5 bases and J by 4 bases, and 8 bases separated the two germline ends. Germline-derived CDR1 and CDR2 are KGHPV and FQNQEV (reference sequence). The sequenced part of the CDR3 DNA is TGTGCCAGCAGTGACAGGAACAACGAAAGATTATTT. As protein: CASSDRNNERLF. The entire CDR3 protein reads CASSDRNNERLFF.

This clone is judged medium-sized (0.01 to 0.1%). Gene names and germline refer to mouse. From the germline J gene comes the end of the CDR3, since the read stops 1 residue before it. J is TRBJ2-1 and V is TRBV19, with a weak D call TRBD2 (6 bases). V was clipped by 6 bases and J by 7 bases, with 11 bases between them. This CDR3 is 12 amino acids long. Germline V gene lookup returns CDR1 FNHDT and CDR2 SITEND (reference sequence). CDR3 amino acids: CASIGGLAEQFF. CDR3 bases read: TGTGCCAGCATTGGGGGTCTGGCTGAGCAGTTC.

This clone is labeled medium-sized. Gene names refer to mouse genes. The observed sequence ends 1 residue before the CDR3 terminus, with the missing tail filled in from the germline J gene. The chain carries TRBV20 and TRBJ2-1; no definite D call. In germline, CDR1 is GFQATS, CDR2 STVNSAI. This CDR3 contains 13 residues. V was pared by 0 bases and J by 4 bases, with 7 bases between. CDR3 loop: CGARDPQYAEQFF. CDR3 bases read: TGTGGTGCTAGGGATCCACAGTATGCTGAGCAGTTC. The entire variable domain, with the rest obtained from reference TRBV20 and TRBJ2-1, is as follows: GALVYQYPRRTICKSGTSMRMECQAVGFQATSVAWYRQSPQKTFELIALSTVNSAIKYEQNFTQEKFPISHPNLSFSSMTVLNAYLEDRGLYLCGARDPQYAEQFFGPGTRLTVL.

In the case of this clone: Here the gene names and germline are mouse. The observed sequence ends 1 residue before the CDR3 terminus, with the missing tail filled in from the germline J gene. V usage is TRBV13-1 and J usage is TRBJ2-4; D possibly corresponds to TRBD2 (7 bases). The germline CDR1 and CDR2 sequences are NSHNY and SYGAGN. V dropped 0 bases and J dropped 0 bases, with 8 bases sitting between them. The CDR3 is 15 amino acids. CDR3 region: CASSDEGGSQNTLYF. The CDR3 DNA, read in part, is TGTGCCAGCAGTGATGAGGGGGGGAGTCAAAACACCTTGTAC.

Concerning this clone itself: Gene names and germline refer to mouse. The CDR3 extends 1 residue past the end of the read, so its final part is completed from the germline J gene. The rearrangement uses TRBV1 and TRBJ2-7; D is possibly TRBD1 (5 bases). The germline V and J ends were trimmed by 0 bases and 4 bases, with 7 bases remaining between them. The germline CDR1 and CDR2 sequences are NSQYPW and LRSPGD (reference sequence). The CDR3 has 13 amino acids. The CDR3 region is CTCSADRQYEQYF. The part of the CDR3 DNA that was read is TGCACCTGCAGTGCAGATCGACAGTATGAACAGTAC. Combining the CDR3 with reference TRBV1 and TRBJ2-7 gives the whole variable domain VTLLEQNPRWRLVPRGQAVNLRCILKNSQYPWMSWYQQDLQKQLQWLFTLRSPGDKEVKSLPGADYLATRVTDTELRLQVANMSQGRTLYCTCSADRQYEQYFGPGTRLTVL.

This clone was seen a few times. Gene names and germline match the mouse. CDR3 in amino acids: CASGEGNNERLFF. CDR3 DNA, as far as it was read: TGTGCCAGCGGTGAAGGAAACAACGAAAGATTATTT. The chain links TRBV13-2 to TRBJ1-4; D not resolved. The read is 1 residue too short to cover the CDR3 end, so that end is filled in from the germline J gene. Germline values: CDR1 NNHNN, CDR2 SYGAGS (reference sequence). The ends were cut back, 2 bases at V and 4 bases at J, with 6 bases in the middle. This CDR3 is built from 13 residues.

For this clone: Mouse gene names and germline throughout. The read ends 1 residue before the CDR3 terminus; that terminus is restored from the germline J gene. The rearrangement uses TRBV1 and TRBJ1-5; D is uncertain. V lost 0 bases and J 3 bases, leaving 6 bases between the germline ends. The CDR3 is 14 amino acids. Germline values: CDR1 NSQYPW, CDR2 LRSPGD (reference sequence). CDR3 amino acids: CTCSADPGNQAPLF. CDR3 bases read: TGCACCTGCAGTGCAGATCCTGGCAACCAGGCTCCGCTT. Full variable domain (rest looked up from reference TRBV1 and TRBJ1-5): VTLLEQNPRWRLVPRGQAVNLRCILKNSQYPWMSWYQQDLQKQLQWLFTLRSPGDKEVKSLPGADYLATRVTDTELRLQVANMSQGRTLYCTCSADPGNQAPLFGEGTRLSVL.

Turning to this clone: The listed genes are named as in mouse. The read comes to an end 1 residue before the CDR3 does, leaving the germline J gene to fill in the end. The V gene is TRBV26, the J gene TRBJ2-4, with no clear D. Deletions cut 0 bases from V and 5 bases from J, with 12 bases between. The CDR3 runs to 15 residues. CDR1 and CDR2 (germline): KGHPV, FQNQEV (reference sequence). The sequenced part of the CDR3 DNA is TGTGCCAGCAGTCTGTCGTCCGGGGTGGGAAACACCTTGTAC. It yields the protein CASSLSSGVGNTLY. The full CDR3 reads CASSLSSGVGNTLYF.